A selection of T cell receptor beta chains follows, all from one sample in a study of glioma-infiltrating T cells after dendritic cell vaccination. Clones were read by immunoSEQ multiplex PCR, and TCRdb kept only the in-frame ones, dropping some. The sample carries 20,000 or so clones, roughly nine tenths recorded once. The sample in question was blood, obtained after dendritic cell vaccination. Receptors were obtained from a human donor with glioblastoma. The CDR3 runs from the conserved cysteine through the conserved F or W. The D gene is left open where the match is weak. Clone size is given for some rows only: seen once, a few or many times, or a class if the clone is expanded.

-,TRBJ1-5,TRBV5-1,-,CASSLGVGGFNQPQHF,TGCGCCAGCAGCTTGGGTGTGGGAGGGTTCAATCAGCCCCAGCATTTT
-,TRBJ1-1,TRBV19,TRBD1,CASNTGVTNTEAFF,TGTGCCAGTAATACAGGGGTGACGAACACTGAAGCTTTCTTT
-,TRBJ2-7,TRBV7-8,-,CASSLPGYLSEQYF,TGTGCCAGCAGCTTACCGGGATATCTCTCCGAGCAGTACTTC
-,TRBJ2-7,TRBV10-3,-,CAISEPNKNEQYF,TGTGCCATCAGTGAACCGAACAAGAACGAGCAGTACTTC
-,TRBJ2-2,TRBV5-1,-,CASSRGGTSYTGELFF,TGCGCCAGCAGCCGTGGAGGGACCTCCTACACCGGGGAGCTGTTTTTT
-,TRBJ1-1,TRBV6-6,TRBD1,CASSSDDRGFEAFF,TGTGCCAGCAGTTCCGACGACAGGGGGTTTGAGGCTTTCTTT
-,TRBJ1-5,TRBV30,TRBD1,CAWSTGAEQPQHF,TGTGCCTGGAGTACAGGGGCAGAACAGCCCCAGCATTTT
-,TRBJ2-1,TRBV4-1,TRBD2,CASSGQPRTSGGAYNEQFF,TGCGCCAGCAGCGGGCAGCCAAGGACTAGCGGGGGGGCTTACAATGAGCAGTTCTTC
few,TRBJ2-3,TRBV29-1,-,CSVETRARGTDTQYF,TGCAGCGTTGAAACCCGGGCGCGGGGCACAGATACGCAGTATTTT
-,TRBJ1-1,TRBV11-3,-,CASSLYPGTEAFF,TGTGCCAGCAGCTTATACCCGGGGACTGAAGCTTTCTTT
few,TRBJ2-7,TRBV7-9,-,CASRLAGVPYEQYF,TGTGCCAGCAGACTAGCTGGGGTGCCCTACGAGCAGTACTTC
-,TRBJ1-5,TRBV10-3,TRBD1,CAIRAGTGGVQEPQHF,TGTGCCATCAGGGCCGGGACAGGGGGGGTCCAAGAGCCCCAGCATTTT
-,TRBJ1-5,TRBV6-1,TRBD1,CASSASDRGRYQPQHF,TGTGCCAGCAGTGCGTCCGACAGGGGAAGGTATCAGCCCCAGCATTTT
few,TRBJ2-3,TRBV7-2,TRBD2,CASSIAGGLWDTQYF,TGTGCCAGCAGCATAGCGGGGGGGCTGTGGGATACGCAGTATTTT
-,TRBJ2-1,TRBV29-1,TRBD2,CSGLPGLAGEQFF,TGCAGCGGACTTCCGGGACTAGCGGGGGAACAATTCTTC
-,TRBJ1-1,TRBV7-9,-,CASSSQGILTEAFF,TGTGCCAGCAGCTCACAGGGTATTTTGACTGAAGCTTTCTTT
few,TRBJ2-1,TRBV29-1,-,CSGGGDTYNEQFF,TGCAGCGGAGGGGGTGATACCTACAATGAGCAGTTCTTC
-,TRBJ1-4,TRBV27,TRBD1,CASSSGQANEKLFF,TGTGCCAGCAGCTCGGGACAGGCTAATGAAAAACTGTTTTTT
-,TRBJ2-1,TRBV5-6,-,CASSLRINEQFF,TGTGCCAGCAGCCTGCGGATCAATGAGCAGTTCTTC
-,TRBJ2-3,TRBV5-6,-,CASSPPGRGNTDTQYF,TGTGCCAGCAGCCCGCCGGGGCGGGGTAACACAGATACGCAGTATTTT
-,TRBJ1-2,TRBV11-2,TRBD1,CASSLDAGTGVYGYTF,TGTGCCAGCAGCTTGGACGCCGGGACAGGTGTCTATGGCTACACCTTC
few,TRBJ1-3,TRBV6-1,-,CASSEIPGGNTIYF,TGTGCCAGCAGTGAAATTCCGGGGGGAAACACCATATATTTT
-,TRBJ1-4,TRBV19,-,CASSIDWQVDEKLFF,TGTGCCAGTAGTATAGATTGGCAGGTCGATGAAAAACTGTTTTTT
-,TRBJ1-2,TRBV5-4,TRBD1,CASSPGTDAYGYTF,TGTGCCAGCAGCCCCGGGACAGACGCCTATGGCTACACCTTC
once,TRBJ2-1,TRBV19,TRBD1,CASKLDRGRYNEQFF,TGTGCCAGTAAGTTAGACAGGGGGCGTTACAATGAGCAGTTCTTC
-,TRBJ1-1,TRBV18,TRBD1,CASSKETGGGTEAFF,TGTGCCAGCTCAAAAGAGACAGGGGGAGGCACTGAAGCTTTCTTT
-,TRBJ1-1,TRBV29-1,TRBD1,CSVERLAGQGGNTEAFF,TGCAGCGTTGAACGGTTAGCGGGACAGGGAGGGAACACTGAAGCTTTCTTT
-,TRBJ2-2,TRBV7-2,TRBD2,CASSVTSGGAGELFF,TGTGCCAGCAGCGTTACTAGCGGGGGGGCCGGGGAGCTGTTTTTT
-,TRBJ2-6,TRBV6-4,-,CASSDFYGANVLTF,TGTGCCAGCAGTGACTTCTACGGGGCCAACGTCCTGACTTTC
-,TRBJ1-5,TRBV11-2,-,CASSLDGAQPQHF,TGTGCCAGCAGCTTAGATGGGGCTCAGCCCCAGCATTTT
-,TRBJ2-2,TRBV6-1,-,CASTDDTGSGGELFF,TGTGCCAGCACCGACGATACAGGTTCAGGCGGGGAGCTGTTTTTT
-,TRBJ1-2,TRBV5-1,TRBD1,CASSPYGQAFYGYTF,TGCGCCAGCAGCCCATATGGACAGGCCTTCTATGGCTACACCTTC
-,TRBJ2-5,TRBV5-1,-,CASGPGQETQYF,TGCGCCAGCGGCCCGGGGCAAGAGACCCAGTACTTC
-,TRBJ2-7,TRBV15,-,CATSRAQGYEQYF,TGTGCCACCAGCAGGGCACAGGGTTACGAGCAGTACTTC
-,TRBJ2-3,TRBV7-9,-,CASSPTSTDTQYF,TGTGCCAGCAGCCCGACTAGCACAGATACGCAGTATTTT
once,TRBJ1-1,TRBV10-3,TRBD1,CAISEPQGGAFF,TGTGCCATCAGTGAGCCTCAGGGGGGAGCTTTCTTT
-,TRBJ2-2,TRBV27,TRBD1,CASSSRTGRWTGELFF,TGTGCCAGCAGTTCTAGGACAGGGAGGTGGACCGGGGAGCTGTTTTTT
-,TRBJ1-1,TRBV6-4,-,CASSPQGSSTEAFF,TGTGCCAGCAGCCCTCAGGGCAGTTCCACTGAAGCTTTCTTT
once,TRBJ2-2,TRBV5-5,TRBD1,CASSSARQGYTGELFF,TGTGCCAGCAGCTCGGCTCGACAGGGGTACACCGGGGAGCTGTTTTTT
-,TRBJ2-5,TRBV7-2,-,CASSLAGKQETQYF,TGTGCCAGCAGCTTAGCGGGCAAACAAGAGACCCAGTACTTC
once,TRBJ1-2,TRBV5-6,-,CASSSGGGYGYGYTF,TGTGCCAGCAGCTCAGGTGGGGGGTATGGCTATGGCTACACCTTC
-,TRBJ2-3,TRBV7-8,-,CAASRGKAHTDTQYF,TGTGCCGCTAGCAGGGGAAAGGCGCACACAGATACGCAGTATTTT
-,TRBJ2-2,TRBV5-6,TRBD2,CASSSGRSGTSRTGFELFF,TGTGCCAGCAGCTCAGGACGATCCGGGACTAGCAGGACCGGATTCGAGCTGTTTTTT
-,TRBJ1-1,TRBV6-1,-,CASMRVMNTEAFF,TGTGCCAGCATGAGGGTCATGAACACTGAAGCTTTCTTT
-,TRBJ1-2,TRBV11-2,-,CASSPGGNYGYTF,TGTGCCAGCAGTCCGGGGGGGAACTATGGCTACACCTTC
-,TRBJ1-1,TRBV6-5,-,CASSYPTGGLNTEAFF,TGTGCCAGCAGTTACCCGACAGGCGGGCTGAACACTGAAGCTTTCTTT
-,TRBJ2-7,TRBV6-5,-,CASRYYGGSSYEQYF,TGTGCCAGCCGATACTATGGAGGGAGCTCCTACGAGCAGTACTTC
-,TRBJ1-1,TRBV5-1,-,CASSLVEGRAFF,TGCGCCAGCAGCTTGGTCGAGGGTAGAGCTTTCTTT
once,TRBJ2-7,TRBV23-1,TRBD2,CASGILAGDSYEQYF,TGCGCCAGCGGAATACTAGCGGGGGACTCCTACGAGCAGTACTTC
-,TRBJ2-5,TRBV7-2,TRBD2,CASSWTSGAETQYF,TGTGCCAGCAGTTGGACTAGCGGGGCAGAGACCCAGTACTTC
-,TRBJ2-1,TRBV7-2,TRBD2,CASTLSGANNEQFF,TGTGCCAGCACCCTTAGCGGGGCCAACAATGAGCAGTTCTTC
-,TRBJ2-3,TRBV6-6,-,CASVPRVTDTQYF,TGTGCCAGCGTACCCAGGGTCACAGATACGCAGTATTTT
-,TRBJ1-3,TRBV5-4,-,CASSLQTDAGNTIYF,TGTGCCAGCAGCTTACAGACAGACGCTGGAAACACCATATATTTT
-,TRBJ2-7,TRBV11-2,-,CASSRNSGPTYEQYF,TGTGCCAGCAGCCGGAACAGTGGGCCAACCTACGAGCAGTACTTC
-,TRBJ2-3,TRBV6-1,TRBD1,CASTADRGRVDTQYF,TGTGCCAGCACCGCGGACAGGGGGCGGGTAGATACGCAGTATTTT